What follows describes a single T cell receptor beta chain. The data originate from a study of cytomegalovirus exposure and HLA in healthy donors. Each donor's status was that of a healthy bone marrow donor. V gave up 7 bases and J gave up 5 bases, with 19 bases separating them. Germline loops: CDR1 MNHNY, CDR2 SVGAGI (reference sequence). The CDR3 loop spans 15 amino acids. PCR used 60 Vbeta primers and 13 Jbeta primers. Assay used: immunoSEQ multiplex PCR; TCRdb lists only in-frame clones, some missing. The table shows 100,000 to 150,000 clones, with around 78% occurring only once. The receptor was isolated from a man aged 50 to 59 in good health and CMV-seronegative. What was sequenced was PBMCs. The genes are TRBV6-6 and TRBJ2-3; tentatively, D is TRBD2 (5 bases). CDR3 amino acids: CASTITGGRGDTQYF. The CDR3 region has the DNA TGTGCCAGCACCATTACCGGCGGGCGTGGAGATACGCAGTATTTT.